One sample yielded the 5 T cell receptor beta chains listed below, sequenced in a study of CD8+ T cells in alopecia areata. Indicated treatment: oral pan-JAK inhibitor, 5-10 mg twice daily. RNA was extracted and reverse transcribed into cDNA as the sequencing template. Generated by immunoSEQ multiplex PCR, the TCRdb table keeps only in-frame clones and is missing some. The table records some 150,000 clones, 80% to 90% of them present only once. Specimen: CD8+ T cells sorted from blood, collected at week 4, from a patient treated with tofacitinib. These receptors originate from a human donor with alopecia areata.

The chain carries TRBV5-4 and TRBJ2-6; possibly TRBD1 or TRBD2 for D (5 bases each). CDR1 and CDR2 from the germline V gene are SGHNT and YYREEE (reference sequence). This CDR3 has 16 amino acids. Trimming pared 0 bases from V and 7 bases from J, leaving 14 bases between. The CDR3 loop reads CASSLGGAHYANVLTF. The CDR3 nucleotides read TGTGCCAGCAGCTTGGGAGGGGCCCACTATGCCAACGTCCTGACTTTC.

CDR3 coding DNA: TGTGCCAGCAGTTTATCGCCCCTGGGACTCCCCCGTGGCTACACCTTC. Amino acid sequence: CASSLSPLGLPRGYTF. V usage is TRBV27 and J usage is TRBJ1-2; a possible D gene is TRBD1 (5 bases). In germline, CDR1 is MNHEY, CDR2 SMNVEV (reference sequence). V dropped 0 bases and J dropped 7 bases, with 18 bases sitting between them. The CDR3 totals 16 residues.

The chain joins TRBV4-1 to TRBJ2-3, with D perhaps given as TRBD1 or TRBD2 (6 bases each). This CDR3 region has 15 residues. Germline V lookup: CDR1 MGHRA, CDR2 YSYEKL. V gave up 3 bases and J gave up 3 bases, with 13 bases separating them. The CDR3 protein is CASSHLRGGTDTQYF. As DNA, the CDR3 is TGCGCCAGCAGCCACCTCAGAGGGGGGACAGATACGCAGTATTTT.

This clone was seen a single time. The rearrangement uses TRBV6-5 and TRBJ2-3; 9 bases are shared with TRBD1. Trimming at V came to 0 bases and at J to 4 bases, leaving 5 bases not matched to a gene. Germline loops: CDR1 MNHEY, CDR2 SVGAGI. This CDR3 comprises 16 residues. The CDR3 bases are TGTGCCAGCAGTTACTCGGGGACAGGGCTTGCAGATACGCAGTATTTT. Residues: CASSYSGTGLADTQYF.

This sequence joins TRBV30 and TRBJ1-2; tentatively, D is TRBD1 (5 bases). The V gene's germline CDR1 is GTSNPN and CDR2 SVGIG (reference sequence). The CDR3 totals 15 residues. Trimming pared 4 bases from V and 4 bases from J, leaving 19 bases between. DNA of the CDR3: TGTGCCTGGATCAACGCCGAGGGGCTAGGCTATGGCTACACCTTC. Translated, it gives CAWINAEGLGYGYTF. Looking up the rest from reference TRBV30 and TRBJ1-2 gives the full variable domain: SQTIHQWPATLVQPVGSPLSLECTVEGTSNPNLYWYRQAAGRGLQLLFYSVGIGQISSEVPQNLSASRPQDRQFILSSKKLLLSDSGFYLCAWINAEGLGYGYTFGSGTRLTVV.